These T cell receptor beta chains were read from a single sample in a study of control samples from healthy donors and cancer patients. The repertoire was sequenced with immunoSEQ multiplex PCR; TCRdb's copy has only in-frame clones and lacks some. The data contain about 190,000 clones, about nine tenths of them singletons. The sequencing input was blood. These receptor sequences come from a man in his thirties or forties in good health. Both conserved end residues are part of each CDR3. Each record gives: CDR3 length, V gene, J gene, D gene, clone size, CDR3 DNA, CDR3 protein. A D gene is named only where the DNA matches it firmly. Not all rows give a size; the values are once, few, many and, for expanded clones, a class.

CDR3 length: 13; V gene: TRBV4-2; J gene: TRBJ1-4; D gene: .; clone size: .; CDR3 DNA: TGTGCCAGCAGCCAAGACGTGAATGAAAAACTGTTTTTT; CDR3 protein: CASSQDVNEKLFF
CDR3 length: 14; V gene: TRBV6-5; J gene: TRBJ2-3; D gene: TRBD1; clone size: .; CDR3 DNA: TGTGCCAGCGCAAGACAGGGTGGCACAGATACGCAGTATTTT; CDR3 protein: CASARQGGTDTQYF
CDR3 length: 13; V gene: TRBV5-1; J gene: TRBJ1-2; D gene: TRBD1; clone size: .; CDR3 DNA: TGCGCCAGCAGCTTCCAGGGGGACTATGGCTACACCTTC; CDR3 protein: CASSFQGDYGYTF
CDR3 length: 13; V gene: TRBV3-1/TRBV3-2; J gene: TRBJ1-5; D gene: .; clone size: .; CDR3 DNA: TGTGCCAGCAGCCAGACAGCGAATCAGCCCCAGCATTTT; CDR3 protein: CASSQTANQPQHF
CDR3 length: 15; V gene: TRBV5-1; J gene: TRBJ1-4; D gene: .; clone size: .; CDR3 DNA: TGCGCCAGCAGCTTGGTGCCGGGGACTAATGAAAAACTGTTTTTT; CDR3 protein: CASSLVPGTNEKLFF
CDR3 length: 13; V gene: TRBV29-1; J gene: TRBJ2-2; D gene: TRBD1; clone size: .; CDR3 DNA: TGCAGCGTTAGTAACAGGGGCACCGGGGAGCTGTTTTTT; CDR3 protein: CSVSNRGTGELFF
CDR3 length: 11; V gene: TRBV20-1; J gene: TRBJ1-2; D gene: .; clone size: .; CDR3 DNA: TGCAGTGCCGGCCCCGGCTATGGCTACACCTTC; CDR3 protein: CSAGPGYGYTF
CDR3 length: 13; V gene: TRBV24-1; J gene: TRBJ2-7; D gene: .; clone size: .; CDR3 DNA: TGTGCCACCAGTGGCACTCAACCCTACGAGCAGTACTTC; CDR3 protein: CATSGTQPYEQYF
CDR3 length: 14; V gene: TRBV7-9; J gene: TRBJ1-1; D gene: .; clone size: .; CDR3 DNA: TGTGCCAGCAGGGGGGACTCCCTGAACACTGAAGCTTTCTTT; CDR3 protein: CASRGDSLNTEAFF
CDR3 length: 16; V gene: TRBV5-1; J gene: TRBJ2-7; D gene: .; clone size: .; CDR3 DNA: TGCGCCAGCAGCGCAGGACTACCCCAGGACCGCTACGAGCAGTACTTC; CDR3 protein: CASSAGLPQDRYEQYF
CDR3 length: 15; V gene: TRBV4-1; J gene: TRBJ2-1; D gene: .; clone size: .; CDR3 DNA: TGCGCCAGCAGCCAAGCAGGGAGCTCCTACAATGAGCAGTTCTTC; CDR3 protein: CASSQAGSSYNEQFF
CDR3 length: 15; V gene: TRBV2; J gene: TRBJ2-5; D gene: .; clone size: once; CDR3 DNA: TGTGCCAGCACCCTTACTCGGACCAACCAAGAGACCCAGTACTTC; CDR3 protein: CASTLTRTNQETQYF
CDR3 length: 15; V gene: TRBV9; J gene: TRBJ1-5; D gene: .; clone size: .; CDR3 DNA: TGTGCCAGCAGCGTAGGTGGGGGTGGTAATCAGCCCCAGCATTTT; CDR3 protein: CASSVGGGGNQPQHF
CDR3 length: 15; V gene: TRBV10-3; J gene: TRBJ1-5; D gene: TRBD1; clone size: .; CDR3 DNA: TGTGCCATCAGGGGGGACAGTGATAGCAATCAGCCCCAGCATTTT; CDR3 protein: CAIRGDSDSNQPQHF
CDR3 length: 17; V gene: TRBV4-2; J gene: TRBJ1-2; D gene: TRBD1; clone size: .; CDR3 DNA: TGTGCCAGCAGCCAAGAGACGACAGGGGTCCCTATATATGGCTACACCTTC; CDR3 protein: CASSQETTGVPIYGYTF
CDR3 length: 16; V gene: TRBV5-1; J gene: TRBJ2-3; D gene: TRBD2; clone size: .; CDR3 DNA: TGCGCCAGCAGCAAGGGACTAGCGGGGGCCACAGATACGCAGTATTTT; CDR3 protein: CASSKGLAGATDTQYF
CDR3 length: 14; V gene: TRBV15; J gene: TRBJ1-1; D gene: .; clone size: .; CDR3 DNA: TGTGCCACCAGCAGAGGGACGAGGGTAGATGAAGCTTTCTTT; CDR3 protein: CATSRGTRVDEAFF
CDR3 length: 14; V gene: TRBV29-1; J gene: TRBJ2-1; D gene: TRBD1; clone size: .; CDR3 DNA: TGCAGCGTTCACGACAGGGGGCCAAACAATGAGCAGTTCTTC; CDR3 protein: CSVHDRGPNNEQFF
CDR3 length: 16; V gene: TRBV7-9; J gene: TRBJ2-3; D gene: .; clone size: .; CDR3 DNA: TGTGCCAGCAGCTTAGCTGAGGGGCTCTACACAGATACGCAGTATTTT; CDR3 protein: CASSLAEGLYTDTQYF
CDR3 length: 12; V gene: TRBV3-1/TRBV3-2; J gene: TRBJ2-1; D gene: .; clone size: .; CDR3 DNA: TGTGCCAGCGCCACATTTCGGGGTGAGCAGTTCTTC; CDR3 protein: CASATFRGEQFF
CDR3 length: 13; V gene: TRBV6-6; J gene: TRBJ1-2; D gene: .; clone size: .; CDR3 DNA: TGTGCCAGCAGTTATTCAGGGGACTATGGCTACACCTTC; CDR3 protein: CASSYSGDYGYTF
CDR3 length: 17; V gene: TRBV19; J gene: TRBJ2-3; D gene: TRBD2; clone size: .; CDR3 DNA: TGTGCCAGTAGTATTCGGACTAGCGGACCCCTCGGGGATACGCAGTATTTT; CDR3 protein: CASSIRTSGPLGDTQYF
CDR3 length: 14; V gene: TRBV6-5; J gene: TRBJ1-2; D gene: TRBD1; clone size: .; CDR3 DNA: TGTGCCAGCAGACCAAGGACAGGGGGGGGTGGCTACACCTTC; CDR3 protein: CASRPRTGGGGYTF
CDR3 length: 16; V gene: TRBV5-6; J gene: TRBJ1-6; D gene: .; clone size: .; CDR3 DNA: TGTGCCAGCAGCTTGGAACTGAGAAAATCGGATTCACCCCTCCACTTT; CDR3 protein: CASSLELRKSDSPLHF
CDR3 length: 15; V gene: TRBV6-5; J gene: TRBJ1-2; D gene: TRBD1; clone size: once; CDR3 DNA: TGTGCCAGCAGGCGGACAGGGAGGAGGGACTATGGCTACACCTTC; CDR3 protein: CASRRTGRRDYGYTF
CDR3 length: 18; V gene: TRBV3-1/TRBV3-2; J gene: TRBJ1-2; D gene: TRBD1; clone size: .; CDR3 DNA: TGTGCCAGCAGCCGGATTGAGGACAGGGGCCATGCAGGCTATGGCTACACCTTC; CDR3 protein: CASSRIEDRGHAGYGYTF
CDR3 length: 16; V gene: TRBV19; J gene: TRBJ1-4; D gene: TRBD1; clone size: .; CDR3 DNA: TGTGCCAGTAGTAAAGACAGGGGTGCAACTAATGAAAAACTGTTTTTT; CDR3 protein: CASSKDRGATNEKLFF
CDR3 length: 16; V gene: TRBV3-1/TRBV3-2; J gene: TRBJ1-1; D gene: .; clone size: .; CDR3 DNA: TGTGCCAGCAGCCAAGAGAATCCACCTATGAACACTGAAGCTTTCTTT; CDR3 protein: CASSQENPPMNTEAFF
CDR3 length: 15; V gene: TRBV5-1; J gene: TRBJ1-1; D gene: TRBD1; clone size: .; CDR3 DNA: TGCGCCAGCAGCTTCGGCACAGGGGATGGCACTGAAGCTTTCTTT; CDR3 protein: CASSFGTGDGTEAFF
CDR3 length: 11; V gene: TRBV20-1; J gene: TRBJ1-1; D gene: .; clone size: .; CDR3 DNA: TGCAGTGCCGGTCGGGACTGGAAAGCTTTCTTT; CDR3 protein: CSAGRDWKAFF
CDR3 length: 15; V gene: TRBV11-3; J gene: TRBJ2-7; D gene: .; clone size: .; CDR3 DNA: TGTGCCAGCAGCGGGTCACAGGGAAGTTCCTACGAGCAGTACTTC; CDR3 protein: CASSGSQGSSYEQYF
CDR3 length: 14; V gene: TRBV12-2; J gene: TRBJ2-3; D gene: .; clone size: .; CDR3 DNA: TGTGCAAGTCGCTTAGCGCCCTGCACAGATACGCAGTATTTT; CDR3 protein: CASRLAPCTDTQYF
CDR3 length: 15; V gene: TRBV7-3; J gene: TRBJ1-2; D gene: TRBD1; clone size: .; CDR3 DNA: TGTGCCAGCAGCTTAGGGGACAGGGCATACTATGGCTACACCTTC; CDR3 protein: CASSLGDRAYYGYTF
CDR3 length: 15; V gene: TRBV3-1/TRBV3-2; J gene: TRBJ1-2; D gene: .; clone size: .; CDR3 DNA: TGTGCCAGCAGCCAAGCCCTGACTGCTATCTATGGCTACACCTTC; CDR3 protein: CASSQALTAIYGYTF
CDR3 length: 15; V gene: TRBV5-1; J gene: TRBJ2-7; D gene: .; clone size: once; CDR3 DNA: TGCGCCAGCAGCCTGAGTGGGGGACGGGCCTACGAGCAGTACTTC; CDR3 protein: CASSLSGGRAYEQYF
CDR3 length: 15; V gene: TRBV19; J gene: TRBJ1-3; D gene: .; clone size: .; CDR3 DNA: TGTGCCAGTAGCGGACAGTTTCTCTCTGGAAACACCATATATTTT; CDR3 protein: CASSGQFLSGNTIYF
CDR3 length: 12; V gene: TRBV19; J gene: TRBJ2-7; D gene: .; clone size: once; CDR3 DNA: TGTGCCAGTAGTATTTTACAGGGCGAGCAGTACTTC; CDR3 protein: CASSILQGEQYF
CDR3 length: 13; V gene: TRBV6-5; J gene: TRBJ2-2; D gene: .; clone size: once; CDR3 DNA: TGTGCCAGCATGGCCGTTACCACCGGGGAGCTGTTTTTT; CDR3 protein: CASMAVTTGELFF
CDR3 length: 13; V gene: TRBV7-7; J gene: TRBJ2-1; D gene: .; clone size: .; CDR3 DNA: TGTGCCAGCAGCCACGGACCTTCTAATGAGCAGTTCTTC; CDR3 protein: CASSHGPSNEQFF
CDR3 length: 15; V gene: TRBV5-1; J gene: TRBJ1-4; D gene: .; clone size: .; CDR3 DNA: TGCGCCAGCAGCTTAGGAAATCCGGGTAATGAAAAACTGTTTTTT; CDR3 protein: CASSLGNPGNEKLFF
CDR3 length: 13; V gene: TRBV5-6; J gene: TRBJ1-2; D gene: .; clone size: .; CDR3 DNA: TGTGCCAGCAGCTTGGAGGACGGACGCTTCTACACCTTC; CDR3 protein: CASSLEDGRFYTF
CDR3 length: 14; V gene: TRBV13; J gene: TRBJ1-3; D gene: TRBD1; clone size: once; CDR3 DNA: TGTGCCAGCAGCTGGGACAGGGGGGGAAACACCATATATTTT; CDR3 protein: CASSWDRGGNTIYF